This TCR beta chain was documented in a study of shared clonotypes between healthy human individuals. Regarding the study as a whole: Even with large depth, rarefaction showed that sorted-subset sequencing was incomplete.

A note on this clone: No antigen is known for it.

Assay execution proceeded at the deep level. The table came from immunoSEQ multiplex PCR; TCRdb's copy has only in-frame clones and leaves some out. Among some 380,000 clones listed, approximately 96% were seen once. The germline CDR1 and CDR2 sequences are LNHDA and SQIVND (reference sequence). Deletions cut 5 bases from V and 4 bases from J, with 8 bases between. The CDR3 sequence is 12 residues long. The sequenced sample consisted of memory CD8+ T cells sorted from blood. The subset denotes: CD45RO+ cells pooled with CCR7-negative TemRA cells. J is TRBJ1-2 and V is TRBV19; the D is unclear. The TCR was taken from a man younger than 40 in good health. The CDR3 region has the DNA TGTGCCAGTAGTCCAACAATCTATGGCTACACCTTC. Its protein product is CASSPTIYGYTF. The complete variable domain, with remaining parts taken from reference TRBV19 and TRBJ1-2, reads DGGITQSPKYLFRKEGQNVTLSCEQNLNHDAMYWYRQDPGQGLRLIYYSQIVNDFQKGDIAEGYSVSREKKESFPLTVTSAQKNPTAFYLCASSPTIYGYTFGSGTRLTVV.